What follows is one T cell receptor (beta chain) and its context. These data originate in a study of CD8+CD57+ T cells in acquired aplastic anemia. Trimming took off 3 bases at V and 5 bases at J, with 7 bases between the two ends. This CDR3 region has 12 residues. Germline V gene data show CDR1 as SGHTA and CDR2 as FQGNSA. All patients picked for sequencing had shown, by flow cytometry, an expansion of CD8+CD57+ cells. Genomic DNA constituted the template upon which TCR beta VDJ and CDR3 profiling was performed. In TCRdb, the reads were re-called with MiXCR into one record per CDR3 protein. This sample carries over 150,000 distinct CDR3 sequences, about 60% of them seen once, and the ten largest clones take under 55%.

Sequencing used sorted CD4+, CD8+, or CD8+CD57+ T cells (not recorded which) from PBMCs. The receptor was isolated from a human donor with aplastic anemia. The chain carries TRBV7-2 and TRBJ1-2; D unresolved. The CDR3 DNA sequence: TGTGCCAGCAGCTTGGAGGAGTATGGCTACACCTTC. It yields the protein CASSLEEYGYTF.